This TCR beta chain was identified during a study of neurological immune-mediated disorders. This clonotype was seen many times. V shed 2 bases and J 0 bases; nucleotides not matched to a gene: 5. CDR3 length equals 15 residues. Germline CDR1 is SGDLS and CDR2 is YYNGEE. Described time point: longitudinal time-point 3. PBMCs numbering 2 million and stored at -80 C yielded the unsorted libraries. TCRdb reprocessed the 5' RACE reads with MiXCR, giving one entry per CDR3 protein. The table has approximately 89,000 distinct CDR3 sequences, around 4.7% seen once. The sequence came from a woman aged 60-75 years with multiple sclerosis. The V gene is TRBV9, the J gene TRBJ2-7, with 7 nucleotides matching TRBD1. Sequencing was done on a sample of PBMCs. The CDR3, as DNA: TGTGCCAGCAGCGTCCGGGACAGTAGCTCCTACGAGCAGTACTTC. Amino acids: CASSVRDSSSYEQYF.